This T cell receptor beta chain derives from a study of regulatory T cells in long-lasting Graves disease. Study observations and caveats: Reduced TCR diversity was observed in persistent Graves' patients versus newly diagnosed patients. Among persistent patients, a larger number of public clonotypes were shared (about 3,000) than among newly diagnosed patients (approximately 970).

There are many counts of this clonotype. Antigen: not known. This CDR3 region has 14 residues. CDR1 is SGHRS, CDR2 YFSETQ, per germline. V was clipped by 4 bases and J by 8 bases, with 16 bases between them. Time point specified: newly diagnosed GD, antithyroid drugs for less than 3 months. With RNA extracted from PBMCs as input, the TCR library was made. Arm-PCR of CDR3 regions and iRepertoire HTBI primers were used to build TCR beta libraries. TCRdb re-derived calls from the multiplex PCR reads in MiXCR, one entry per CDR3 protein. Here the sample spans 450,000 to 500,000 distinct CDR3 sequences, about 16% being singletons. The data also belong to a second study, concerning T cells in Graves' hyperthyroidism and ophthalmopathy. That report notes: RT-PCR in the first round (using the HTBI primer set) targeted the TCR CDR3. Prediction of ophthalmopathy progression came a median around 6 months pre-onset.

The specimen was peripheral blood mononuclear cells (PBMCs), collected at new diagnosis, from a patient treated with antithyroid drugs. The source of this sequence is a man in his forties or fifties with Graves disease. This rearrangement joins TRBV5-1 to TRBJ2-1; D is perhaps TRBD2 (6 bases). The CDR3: CASSRERASDEQFF. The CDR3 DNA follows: TGCGCCAGCAGCCGCGAACGGGCTAGCGATGAGCAGTTCTTC. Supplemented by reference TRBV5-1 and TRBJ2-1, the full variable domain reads KAGVTQTPRYLIKTRGQQVTLSCSPISGHRSVSWYQQTPGQGLQFLFEYFSETQRNKGNFPGRFSGRQFSNSRSEMNVSTLELGDSALYLCASSRERASDEQFFGPGTRLTVL.